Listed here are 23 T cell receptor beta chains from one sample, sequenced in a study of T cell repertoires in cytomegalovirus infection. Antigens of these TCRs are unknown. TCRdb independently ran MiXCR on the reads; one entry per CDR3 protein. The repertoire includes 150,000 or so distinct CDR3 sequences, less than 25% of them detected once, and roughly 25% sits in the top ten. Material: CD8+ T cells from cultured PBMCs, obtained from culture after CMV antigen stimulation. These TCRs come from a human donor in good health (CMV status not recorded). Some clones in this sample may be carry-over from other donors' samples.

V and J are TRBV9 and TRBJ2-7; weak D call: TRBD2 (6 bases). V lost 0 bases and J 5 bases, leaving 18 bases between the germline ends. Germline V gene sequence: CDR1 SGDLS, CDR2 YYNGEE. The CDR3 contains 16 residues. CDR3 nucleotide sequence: TGTGCCAGCAGCGTAGTAGGGTCGGCGGGGTGGCACGAGCAGTACTTC. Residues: CASSVVGSAGWHEQYF.

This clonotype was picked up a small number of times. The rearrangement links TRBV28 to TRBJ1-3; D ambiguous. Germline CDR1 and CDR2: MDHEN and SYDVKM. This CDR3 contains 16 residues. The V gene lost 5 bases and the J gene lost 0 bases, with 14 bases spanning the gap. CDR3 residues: CASSPKDGVSGNTIYF. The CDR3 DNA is TGTGCCAGCAGTCCCAAGGACGGGGTCTCTGGAAACACCATATATTTT.

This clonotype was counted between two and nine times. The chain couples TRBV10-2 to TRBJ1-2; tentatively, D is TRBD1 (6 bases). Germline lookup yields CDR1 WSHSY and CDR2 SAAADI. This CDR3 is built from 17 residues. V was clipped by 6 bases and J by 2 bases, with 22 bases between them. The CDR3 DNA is TGCGCCAGCAGGCTCAAACAGGGATTGCCGTCCAACTATGGCTACACCTTC. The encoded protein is CASRLKQGLPSNYGYTF.

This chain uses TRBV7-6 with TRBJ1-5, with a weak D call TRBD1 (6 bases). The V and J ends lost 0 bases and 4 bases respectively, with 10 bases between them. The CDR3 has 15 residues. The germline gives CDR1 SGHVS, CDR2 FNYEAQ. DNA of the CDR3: TGTGCCAGCAGCTTAGCAGCGGGGACAAATCAGCCCCAGCATTTT. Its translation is CASSLAAGTNQPQHF.

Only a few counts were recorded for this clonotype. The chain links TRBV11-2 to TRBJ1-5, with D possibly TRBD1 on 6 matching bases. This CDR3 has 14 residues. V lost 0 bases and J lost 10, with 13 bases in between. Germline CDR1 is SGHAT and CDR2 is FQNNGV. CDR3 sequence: CASSLDQGSRPQHF. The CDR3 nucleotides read TGTGCCAGCAGCTTAGATCAGGGGTCAAGACCCCAGCATTTT.

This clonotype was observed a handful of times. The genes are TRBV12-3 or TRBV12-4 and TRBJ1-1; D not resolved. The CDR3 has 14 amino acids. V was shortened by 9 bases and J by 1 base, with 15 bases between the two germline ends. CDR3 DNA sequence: TGTGCCAGTCTGACCCCCCGGACGAACACTGAAGCTTTCTTT. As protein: CASLTPRTNTEAFF.

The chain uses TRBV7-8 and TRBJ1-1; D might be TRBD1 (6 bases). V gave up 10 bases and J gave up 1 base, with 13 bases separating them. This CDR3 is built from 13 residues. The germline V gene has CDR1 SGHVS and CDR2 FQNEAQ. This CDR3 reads CAITQGRNTEAFF. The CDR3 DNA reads TGTGCCATTACCCAGGGGCGGAACACTGAAGCTTTCTTT.

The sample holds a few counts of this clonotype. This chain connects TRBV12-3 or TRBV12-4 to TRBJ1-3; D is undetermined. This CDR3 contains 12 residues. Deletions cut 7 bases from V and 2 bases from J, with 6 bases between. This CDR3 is CASNLAGNTIYF. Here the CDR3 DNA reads TGTGCCAGCAATCTGGCTGGAAACACCATATATTTT.

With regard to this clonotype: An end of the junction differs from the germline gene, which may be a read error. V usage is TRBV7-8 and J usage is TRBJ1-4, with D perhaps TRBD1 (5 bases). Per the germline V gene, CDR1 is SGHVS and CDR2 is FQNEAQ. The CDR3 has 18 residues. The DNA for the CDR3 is TGTGCCAGCAGCTTAGTCGCAACGGGACTGAGTGCTAATGAAAACCTGTTTTTT. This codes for CASSLVATGLSANENLFF. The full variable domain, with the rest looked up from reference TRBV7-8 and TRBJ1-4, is GAGVSQSPRYKVAKRGQDVALRCDPISGHVSLFWYQQALGQGPEFLTYFQNEAQLDKSGLPSDRFFAERPEGSVSTLKIQRTQQEDSAVYLCASSLVATGLSANENLFFGSGTQLSVL.

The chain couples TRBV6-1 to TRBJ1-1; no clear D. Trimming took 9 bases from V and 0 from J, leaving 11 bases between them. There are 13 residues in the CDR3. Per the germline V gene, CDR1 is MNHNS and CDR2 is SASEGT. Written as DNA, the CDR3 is TGTGCCAGTTTCCCAGTAGTGAACACTGAAGCTTTCTTT. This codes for CASFPVVNTEAFF.

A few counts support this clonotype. CDR3 sequence: CASSLDGEEGRGNEQFF. The CDR3 coding sequence is TGTGCCAGCAGCTTAGACGGCGAGGAGGGACGAGGGAATGAGCAGTTCTTC. The chain has TRBV7-8 and TRBJ2-1; a possible D gene is TRBD2 (6 bases). The germline gives CDR1 SGHVS, CDR2 FQNEAQ. Deletions cut 1 base from V and 7 bases from J, with 20 bases between. This CDR3 is built from 17 residues.

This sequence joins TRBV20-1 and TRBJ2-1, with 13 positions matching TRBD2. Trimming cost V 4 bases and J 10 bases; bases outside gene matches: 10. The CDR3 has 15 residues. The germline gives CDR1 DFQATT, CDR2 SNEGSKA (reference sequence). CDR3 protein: CSATRVGLAGREQFF. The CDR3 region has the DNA TGCAGTGCTACACGCGTGGGACTAGCGGGGCGGGAGCAGTTCTTC.

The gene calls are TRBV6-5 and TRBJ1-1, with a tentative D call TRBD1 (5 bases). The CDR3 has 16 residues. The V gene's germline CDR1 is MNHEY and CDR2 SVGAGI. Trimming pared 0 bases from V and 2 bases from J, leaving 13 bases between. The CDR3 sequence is CASSYSQGAGNTEAFF. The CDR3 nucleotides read TGTGCCAGCAGTTACTCGCAGGGAGCGGGTAACACTGAAGCTTTCTTT.

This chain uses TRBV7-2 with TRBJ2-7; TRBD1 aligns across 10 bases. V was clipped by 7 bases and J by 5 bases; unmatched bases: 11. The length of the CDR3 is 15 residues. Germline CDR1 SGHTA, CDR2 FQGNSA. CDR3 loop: CASTYSGTGVDEQYF. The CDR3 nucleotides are TGTGCCAGCACCTATTCCGGGACAGGGGTGGACGAGCAGTACTTC.

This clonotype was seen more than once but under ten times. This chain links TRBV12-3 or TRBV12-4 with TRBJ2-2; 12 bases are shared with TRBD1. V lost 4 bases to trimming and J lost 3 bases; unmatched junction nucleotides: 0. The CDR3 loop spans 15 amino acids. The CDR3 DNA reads TGTGCCAGCAGTTGGGACAGGGGGCACACCGGGGAGCTGTTTTTT. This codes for CASSWDRGHTGELFF.

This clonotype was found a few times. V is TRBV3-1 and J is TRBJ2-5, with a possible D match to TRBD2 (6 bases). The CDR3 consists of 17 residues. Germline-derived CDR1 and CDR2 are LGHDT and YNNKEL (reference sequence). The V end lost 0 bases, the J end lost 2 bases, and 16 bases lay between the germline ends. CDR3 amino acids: CASSQDSALGGQETQYF. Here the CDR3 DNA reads TGTGCCAGCAGCCAAGATTCGGCGTTGGGAGGTCAAGAGACCCAGTACTTC.

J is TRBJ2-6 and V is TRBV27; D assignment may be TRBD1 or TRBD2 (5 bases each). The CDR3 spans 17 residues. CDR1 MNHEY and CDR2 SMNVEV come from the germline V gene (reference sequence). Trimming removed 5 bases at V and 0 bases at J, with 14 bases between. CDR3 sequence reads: CASSGWDRNSGANVLTF. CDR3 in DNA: TGTGCCAGCAGTGGGTGGGACCGGAACTCTGGGGCCAACGTCCTGACTTTC.

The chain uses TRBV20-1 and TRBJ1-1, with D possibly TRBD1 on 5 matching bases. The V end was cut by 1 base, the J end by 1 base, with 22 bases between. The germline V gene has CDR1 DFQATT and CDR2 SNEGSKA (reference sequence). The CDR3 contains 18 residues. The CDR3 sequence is CSARGVGLLVGGNTEAFF. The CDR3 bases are TGCAGTGCTAGAGGGGTGGGACTTCTGGTGGGGGGGAACACTGAAGCTTTCTTT.

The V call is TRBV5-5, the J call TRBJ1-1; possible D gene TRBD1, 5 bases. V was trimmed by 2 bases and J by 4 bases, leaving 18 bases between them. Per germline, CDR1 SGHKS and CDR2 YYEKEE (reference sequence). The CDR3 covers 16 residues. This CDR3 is CASSFGTGPWGTEAFF. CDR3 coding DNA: TGTGCCAGCAGCTTCGGAACAGGCCCATGGGGCACTGAAGCTTTCTTT.

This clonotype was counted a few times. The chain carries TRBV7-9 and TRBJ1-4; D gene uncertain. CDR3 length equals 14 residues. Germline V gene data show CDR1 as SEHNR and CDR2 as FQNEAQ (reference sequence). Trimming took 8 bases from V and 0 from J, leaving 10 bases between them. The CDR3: CASRRLATNEKLFF. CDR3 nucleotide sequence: TGTGCCAGCCGGCGGCTGGCAACTAATGAAAAACTGTTTTTT.

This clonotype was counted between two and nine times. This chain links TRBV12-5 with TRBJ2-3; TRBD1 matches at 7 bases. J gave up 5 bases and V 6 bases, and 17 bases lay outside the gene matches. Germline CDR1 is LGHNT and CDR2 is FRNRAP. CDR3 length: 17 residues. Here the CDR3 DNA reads TGTGCTAGTGGCCCTCCCGAAGCCATAGGGGGCCAAGATACGCAGTATTTT. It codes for CASGPPEAIGGQDTQYF.

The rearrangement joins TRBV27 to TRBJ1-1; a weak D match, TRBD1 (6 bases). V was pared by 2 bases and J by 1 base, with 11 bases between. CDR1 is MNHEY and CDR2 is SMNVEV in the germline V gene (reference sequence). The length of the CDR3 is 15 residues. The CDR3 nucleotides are TGTGCCAGCAGTTTAAGTTCGACAGGGAACACTGAAGCTTTCTTT. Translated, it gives CASSLSSTGNTEAFF.

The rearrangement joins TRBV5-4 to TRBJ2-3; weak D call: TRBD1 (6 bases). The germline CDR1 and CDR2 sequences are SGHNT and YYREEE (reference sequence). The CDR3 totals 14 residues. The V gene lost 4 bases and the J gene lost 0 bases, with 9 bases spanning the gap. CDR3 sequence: CASSGGQSTDTQYF. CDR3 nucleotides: TGTGCCAGCAGCGGAGGACAGAGCACAGATACGCAGTATTTT.